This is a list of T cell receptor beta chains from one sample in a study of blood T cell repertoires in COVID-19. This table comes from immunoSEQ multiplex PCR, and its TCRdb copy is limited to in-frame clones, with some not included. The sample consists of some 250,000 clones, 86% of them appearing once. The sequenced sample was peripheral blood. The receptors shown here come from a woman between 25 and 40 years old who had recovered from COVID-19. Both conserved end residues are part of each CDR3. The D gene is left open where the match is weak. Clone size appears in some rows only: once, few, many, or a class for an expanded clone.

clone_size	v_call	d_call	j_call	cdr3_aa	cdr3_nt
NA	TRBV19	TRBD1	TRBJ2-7	CASSATSGGSSYEQYF	TGTGCCAGTAGTGCGACATCAGGGGGCAGCTCCTACGAGCAGTACTTC
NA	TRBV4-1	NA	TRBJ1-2	CASSQDDSIDNYGYTF	TGCGCCAGCAGCCAAGATGACAGCATTGACAACTATGGCTACACCTTC
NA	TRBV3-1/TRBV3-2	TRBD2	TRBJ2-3	CASSQVVRGDTQYF	TGTGCCAGCAGCCAAGTAGTGCGGGGGGATACGCAGTATTTT
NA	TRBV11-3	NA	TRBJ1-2	CASSPGPSGDGYTF	TGTGCCAGCAGCCCCGGGCCGTCGGGGGATGGCTACACCTTC
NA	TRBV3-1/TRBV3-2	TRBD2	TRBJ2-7	CASSQGGAYEQYF	TGTGCCAGCAGCCAGGGGGGGGCCTACGAGCAGTACTTC
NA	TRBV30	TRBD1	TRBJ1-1	CAWSRVRQGRVKGGTEAFF	TGTGCCTGGAGTCGCGTCAGACAGGGGCGGGTAAAGGGGGGCACTGAAGCTTTCTTT
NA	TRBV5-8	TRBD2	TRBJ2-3	CASSFVLLAGANTQYF	TGTGCCAGCAGCTTTGTTTTACTAGCGGGGGCTAATACGCAGTATTTT
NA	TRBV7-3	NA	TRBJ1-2	CASSPGIGNYGYTF	TGTGCCAGCAGCCCCGGGATCGGGAACTATGGCTACACCTTC
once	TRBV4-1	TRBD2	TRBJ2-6	CASSQETLGQAVAGGGANVLTF	TGCGCCAGCAGCCAAGAAACCTTGGGACAGGCTGTAGCGGGGGGTGGGGCCAACGTCCTGACTTTC
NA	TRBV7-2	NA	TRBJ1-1	CASSFVGQGSEAFF	TGTGCCAGCAGCTTTGTAGGGCAGGGGTCTGAAGCTTTCTTT
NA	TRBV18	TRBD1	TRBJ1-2	CASSPKDRGRANYGYTF	TGTGCCAGCTCACCTAAGGACAGGGGAAGAGCTAACTATGGCTACACCTTC
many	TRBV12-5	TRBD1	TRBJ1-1	CASGLLLFGRGRKTEAFF	TGTGCTAGTGGTTTGTTACTATTCGGCAGGGGGAGAAAGACTGAAGCTTTCTTT
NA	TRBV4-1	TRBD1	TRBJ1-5	CASSHEPGQGYSNQPQHF	TGCGCCAGCAGCCACGAGCCGGGACAGGGGTATAGCAATCAGCCCCAGCATTTT
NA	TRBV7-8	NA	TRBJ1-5	CASSFGSGSDQPQHF	TGTGCCAGCAGCTTCGGCTCGGGGTCGGATCAGCCCCAGCATTTT
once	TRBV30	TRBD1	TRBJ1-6	CAWREGQGTYSVSNSPLHF	TGTGCCTGGAGGGAAGGACAGGGGACTTACTCCGTGTCTAATTCACCCCTCCACTTT
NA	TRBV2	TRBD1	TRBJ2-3	CASSTPGQGTDTQYF	TGTGCCAGCAGTACACCGGGACAGGGCACAGATACGCAGTATTTT
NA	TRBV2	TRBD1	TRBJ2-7	CASCWDRGAYEQYF	TGTGCCAGCTGCTGGGACAGGGGGGCCTACGAGCAGTACTTC
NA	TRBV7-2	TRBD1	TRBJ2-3	CASSYGTGVIRTQYF	TGTGCCAGCAGCTACGGGACAGGGGTGATAAGAACGCAGTATTTT
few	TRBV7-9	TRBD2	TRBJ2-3	CASSRRGGLILTDTQYF	TGTGCCAGCAGCCGGCGGGGGGGCCTGATTCTAACAGATACGCAGTATTTT
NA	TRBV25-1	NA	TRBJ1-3	CASTSGVGWGNTIYF	TGTGCCAGCACCTCAGGGGTCGGGTGGGGGAACACCATATATTTT
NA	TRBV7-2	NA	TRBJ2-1	CASSLGTAYNEQFF	TGTGCCAGCAGCTTAGGGACTGCCTACAATGAGCAGTTCTTC
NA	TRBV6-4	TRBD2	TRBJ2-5	CASSENPSGQETQYF	TGTGCCAGCAGTGAGAACCCTAGCGGTCAAGAGACCCAGTACTTC
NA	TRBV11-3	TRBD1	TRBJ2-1	CASSPGQGYNEQFF	TGTGCCAGCAGCCCAGGACAGGGTTACAATGAGCAGTTCTTC
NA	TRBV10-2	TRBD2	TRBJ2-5	CASTSASGGDEETQYF	TGCGCCAGCACCTCGGCTAGCGGGGGGGACGAAGAGACCCAGTACTTC
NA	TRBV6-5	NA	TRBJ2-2	CASRIRSRGELFF	TGTGCCAGCAGGATTAGGAGCCGAGGGGAGCTGTTTTTT
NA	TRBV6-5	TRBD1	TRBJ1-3	CASRSDRVPGNTIYF	TGTGCCAGCAGATCAGACAGGGTGCCTGGAAACACCATATATTTT
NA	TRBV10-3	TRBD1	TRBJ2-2	CAISKGQANGRELFF	TGTGCCATCAGCAAGGGACAGGCAAATGGTCGGGAGCTGTTTTTT
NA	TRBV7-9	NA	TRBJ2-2	CASSPGSLRAGELFF	TGTGCCAGCAGCCCGGGGTCTCTTCGAGCCGGGGAGCTGTTTTTT
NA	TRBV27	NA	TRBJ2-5	CASSLRQNQETQYF	TGTGCCAGCAGTTTGCGACAGAACCAAGAGACCCAGTACTTC
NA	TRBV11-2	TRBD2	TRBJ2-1	CASSLGLAAYNEQFF	TGTGCCAGCAGCTTGGGACTAGCGGCTTACAATGAGCAGTTCTTC
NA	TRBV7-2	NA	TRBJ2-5	CASSVETRRWETQYF	TGTGCCAGCAGCGTAGAGACCAGGCGTTGGGAGACCCAGTACTTC
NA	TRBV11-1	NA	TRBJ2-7	CASSLSGRFYEQYF	TGTGCCAGCAGCCTCTCTGGGAGGTTCTACGAGCAGTACTTC
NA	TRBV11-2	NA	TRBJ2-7	CASSFFPYEQYF	TGTGCCAGCAGCTTTTTCCCGTACGAGCAGTACTTC
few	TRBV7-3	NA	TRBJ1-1	CASSSTETQGRAFF	TGTGCCAGCAGCTCCACAGAGACACAGGGTAGAGCTTTCTTT
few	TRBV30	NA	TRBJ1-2	CAWKGGYGYTF	TGTGCCTGGAAGGGGGGGTATGGCTACACCTTC
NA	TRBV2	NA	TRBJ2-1	CASRSTGPTYNEQFF	TGTGCCAGCAGGTCTACAGGGCCAACCTACAATGAGCAGTTCTTC
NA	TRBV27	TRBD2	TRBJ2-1	CASSTGLADYNEQFF	TGTGCCAGCAGTACGGGACTAGCGGACTACAATGAGCAGTTCTTC
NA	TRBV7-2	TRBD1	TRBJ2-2	CASSSPPGTGVTGELFF	TGTGCCAGCAGCTCCCCCCCAGGGACAGGGGTAACCGGGGAGCTGTTTTTT
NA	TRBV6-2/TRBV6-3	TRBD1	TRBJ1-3	CASSYRTGGNTIYF	TGTGCCAGCAGTTACAGGACAGGAGGAAACACCATATATTTT
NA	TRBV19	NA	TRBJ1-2	CASSILGDYSYGYTF	TGTGCCAGTAGTATCCTCGGGGATTATTCCTATGGCTACACCTTC
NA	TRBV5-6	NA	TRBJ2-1	CASYRVINEQFF	TGTGCCAGCTACCGGGTGATCAATGAGCAGTTCTTC
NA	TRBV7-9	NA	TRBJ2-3	CASSPGFTDTQYF	TGTGCCAGCAGCCCAGGATTCACAGATACGCAGTATTTT
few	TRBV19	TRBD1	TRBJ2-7	CASSIRDRAYEQYF	TGTGCCAGTAGTATTCGGGACAGGGCCTACGAGCAGTACTTC
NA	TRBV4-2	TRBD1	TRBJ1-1	CASSHMGQLQQESEAFF	TGTGCCAGCAGCCATATGGGACAGCTTCAACAGGAGTCTGAAGCTTTCTTT
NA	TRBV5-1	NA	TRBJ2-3	CASSTLTGDLSTDTQYF	TGCGCCAGCAGTACCCTCACGGGGGACCTTAGCACAGATACGCAGTATTTT
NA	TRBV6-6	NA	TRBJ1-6	CASSPTSRYTMRGGSPLHF	TGTGCCAGCAGTCCAACAAGCCGTTATACCATGCGGGGGGGTTCACCCCTCCACTTT
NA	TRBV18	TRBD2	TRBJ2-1	CASSPAGDEQFF	TGTGCCAGCTCACCGGCGGGGGATGAGCAGTTCTTC
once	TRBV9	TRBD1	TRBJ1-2	CASSVGTGGDYGYTF	TGTGCCAGCAGCGTAGGGACAGGGGGTGACTATGGCTACACCTTC
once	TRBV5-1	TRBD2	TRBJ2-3	CASTGLAGGTDTQYF	TGCGCCAGCACGGGACTAGCGGGGGGCACAGATACGCAGTATTTT
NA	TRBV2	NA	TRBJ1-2	CASSEGRGPELRYTF	TGTGCCAGCAGTGAAGGGCGGGGTCCGGAGCTACGCTACACCTTC
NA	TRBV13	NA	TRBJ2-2	CASSEVSNTGELFF	TGTGCCAGCAGCGAGGTATCGAACACCGGGGAGCTGTTTTTT